The 15 T cell receptor beta chains presented below share a single source sample, sequenced in a study of early T cells in non-severe SARS-CoV-2 infection. MiXCR was run by TCRdb on the 5' RACE reads, yielding one entry per CDR3 protein. Of about 89,000 distinct CDR3 sequences in the sample, around 17% were seen once. The source material was whole blood, sampled at baseline. These receptors were taken from an adult who was a healthcare worker with PCR-confirmed SARS-CoV-2 infection or an uninfected control (not recorded which).

The genes are TRBV3-1 and TRBJ2-1; D not resolved. This CDR3 is 16 amino acids long. The V gene's germline CDR1 is LGHDT and CDR2 YNNKEL (reference sequence). Trimming took 1 base from V and 5 from J, leaving 15 bases between them. CDR3 amino acids: CASSQVSTLRNNEQFF. Here the CDR3 DNA reads TGTGCCAGCAGCCAAGTTTCGACACTGCGGAACAATGAGCAGTTCTTC.

In its sample, this clonotype was seen a few times. This chain connects TRBV6-6 to TRBJ2-7; D is ambiguous. V lost 5 bases and J 0 bases, leaving 11 bases between the germline ends. This CDR3 region has 14 residues. Per germline, CDR1 MNHNY and CDR2 SVGAGI (reference sequence). CDR3: CASSLDRYSYEQYF. CDR3 bases: TGTGCCAGCAGTCTGGACCGGTACTCCTACGAGCAGTACTTC.

This sequence joins TRBV6-5 and TRBJ1-2; 9 nucleotides align to TRBD1. The CDR3 runs 16 residues. CDR1 is MNHEY, CDR2 SVGAGI, per germline. The ends lost 0 bases at V and 4 bases at J; junction bases unmatched: 6. CDR3 sequence (DNA): TGTGCCAGCAGTTACTCCACAGGGGGCGCAAGCTATGGCTACACCTTC. Translated: CASSYSTGGASYGYTF.

About this clonotype itself: This may be a read error, as it is one base from a much larger clone. The chain is built from TRBV25-1 and TRBJ2-1, with D tentatively TRBD2 (5 bases). The CDR3 contains 16 residues. Germline CDR1 is MGHDK and CDR2 is SYGVNS. For the CDR3, the DNA is TGTGACAGCAGATCCTTTGGACTGAAATCCTACAATGAGCAGTTCTTC. This codes for CDSRSFGLKSYNEQFF.

This clonotype was seen a few times. The chain is built from TRBV7-9 and TRBJ2-7; 10 positions match TRBD2. Germline CDR1 and CDR2: SEHNR and FQNEAQ (reference sequence). The CDR3 contains 17 residues. V was clipped by 5 bases and J by 5 bases; unmatched bases: 15. In DNA, the CDR3 is TGTGCCAGCAGCGGCGCAGTTGGTAGCGGGAGGTGGAACGAGCAGTACTTC. It codes for CASSGAVGSGRWNEQYF.

This clonotype was counted ten times or more. V is TRBV6-2 or TRBV6-3 and J is TRBJ2-5; D gene ambiguous. V lost 0 bases and J lost 2, with 4 bases in between. CDR3 size: 13 residues. Germline CDR1 reads MNHEY; CDR2 reads SVGEGT. CDR3 sequence (DNA): TGTGCCAGCAGTTACTCGGGACAAGAGACCCAGTACTTC. Translation: CASSYSGQETQYF.

The rearrangement uses TRBV14 and TRBJ2-7; no clear D. Germline loops: CDR1 SGHDN, CDR2 FVKESK. The CDR3 loop spans 14 amino acids. V was cut by 0 bases and J by 4 bases, with 10 bases left in between. CDR3 amino acids: CASSQDFEKYEQYF. The CDR3 bases are TGTGCCAGCAGCCAAGATTTCGAAAAGTACGAGCAGTACTTC.

The chain carries TRBV10-3 and TRBJ2-3; TRBD2 agrees at 7 bases. Trimming cost V 4 bases and J 3 bases; bases outside gene matches: 7. This CDR3 contains 15 residues. Germline CDR1 and CDR2: ENHRY and SYGVKD. CDR3: CAISGPSGKTDTQYF. CDR3 nucleotides: TGTGCCATCAGTGGCCCAAGCGGGAAGACAGATACGCAGTATTTT.

This chain joins TRBV9 and TRBJ1-6; D call uncertain. Germline V CDR1 and CDR2: SGDLS, YYNGEE. V was trimmed by 0 bases and J by 8 bases, leaving 12 bases between them. This CDR3 is built from 15 residues. The CDR3 spells CASSVGLTRDSPLHF. CDR3 in DNA: TGTGCCAGCAGCGTAGGGTTGACAAGGGATTCACCCCTCCACTTT.

Note on this clonotype: Because it lacks the conserved phenylalanine or tryptophan at the end, this CDR3 is likely a read error. The J gene is TRBJ1-4, the V gene TRBV10-2, with D possibly matching TRBD1 (6 bases). Trimming took 2 bases from V and 8 from J, leaving 12 bases between them. CDR1 WSHSY and CDR2 SAAADI come from the germline V gene. The CDR3 contains 14 residues. CDR3: CASSEADRREKLFY. CDR3 nucleotides: TGCGCCAGCAGTGAGGCAGACAGGCGCGAAAAACTGTTTTAT.

This chain uses TRBV13 with TRBJ2-4; D remains ambiguous. With 1 base removed from V and 0 bases from J, the gap between germline ends came to 13 bases. This CDR3 spans 17 amino acids. The germline gives CDR1 PRHDT, CDR2 FYEKMQ (reference sequence). CDR3 DNA: TGTGCCAGCAGCTTAGCTTCCTACCCTTCAGCCAAAAACATTCAGTACTTC. Its protein product is CASSLASYPSAKNIQYF.

Only one count was recorded for this clonotype. The chain couples TRBV2 to TRBJ2-1, with D unclear. CDR3 size: 11 residues. Per the germline V gene, CDR1 is SNHLY and CDR2 is FYNNEI. V shed 6 bases and J shed 9 bases, with 9 bases lying between them. Here the CDR3 reads CASRPGSEQFF. The CDR3 DNA reads TGTGCCAGCAGGCCTGGATCTGAGCAGTTCTTC.

This clonotype was counted a few times. The chain carries TRBV3-1 and TRBJ2-6, with D tentatively TRBD1 (6 bases). The CDR3 is 16 residues long. Trimming shortened V by 4 bases and J by 0 bases, and 10 bases separated the two germline ends. Germline values: CDR1 LGHDT, CDR2 YNNKEL (reference sequence). The CDR3 is CASSRTVPSGANVLTF. DNA of the CDR3: TGTGCCAGCAGCCGGACAGTACCCTCTGGGGCCAACGTCCTGACTTTC. Filled out from reference TRBV3-1 and TRBJ2-6, the complete variable domain reads DTAVSQTPKYLVTQMGNDKSIKCEQNLGHDTMYWYKQDSKKFLKIMFSYNNKELIINETVPNRFSPKSPDKAHLNLHINSLELGDSAVYFCASSRTVPSGANVLTFGAGSRLTVL.

This clonotype occurred a few times. V usage is TRBV11-3 and J usage is TRBJ2-1, with D tentatively TRBD2 (6 bases). The germline V gene has CDR1 SGHNT and CDR2 YENEEA. The CDR3 runs to 13 residues. The germline V and J ends were trimmed by 1 base and 9 bases, with 10 bases remaining between them. CDR3 in DNA: TGTGCCAGCAGCTTAGGGGAGGCTGGTGAGCAGTTCTTC. It is translated as CASSLGEAGEQFF.

This clonotype was observed a handful of times. V gene TRBV28 combines with J gene TRBJ1-5; D uncertain. V was pared by 2 bases and J by 9 bases, with 8 bases between. The CDR3 extends over 12 amino acids. The germline V gene encodes CDR1 MDHEN and CDR2 SYDVKM. The CDR3 nucleotides read TGTGCCAGCAGTTTACGGTCTCGGCCCCAGCATTTT. As protein: CASSLRSRPQHF.